These 25 T cell receptor beta chains were all obtained from the same sample, sequenced in a study of blood T cell repertoires in COVID-19. The repertoire was sequenced with immunoSEQ multiplex PCR; TCRdb's copy has only in-frame clones and lacks some. The sample includes 150,000 or so clones, 80% to 85% of them seen just once. Sequenced: PBMCs or T cells enriched from blood (not recorded which). The origin of the receptors is a man in his 70s who had been exposed to COVID-19.

V is TRBV27 and J is TRBJ1-6, with 8 bases fitting TRBD1. The trim removed 6 bases at V and 2 bases at J, leaving 3 bases unmatched. The germline V gene has CDR1 MNHEY and CDR2 SMNVEV (reference sequence). The CDR3 sequence is 15 residues long. The CDR3 region is CASRLTGAYNSPLHF. CDR3 DNA sequence: TGTGCCAGCAGGCTGACAGGGGCCTATAATTCACCCCTCCACTTT.

The genes are TRBV11-3 and TRBJ2-1; a possible D gene is TRBD2 (6 bases). From germline, CDR1 is SGHNT and CDR2 YENEEA. There are 17 residues in the CDR3. V was shortened by 4 bases and J by 8 bases, with 24 bases between the two germline ends. CDR3 bases: TGTGCCAGCAGCTCAGATCGGGACTCCACCATGGGAGATGAGCAGTTCTTC. Its translation: CASSSDRDSTMGDEQFF.

This chain connects TRBV6-5 to TRBJ2-7; 11 bases agree with TRBD2. J lost 5 bases, V lost 4 bases, and 7 bases had no gene match. Germline CDR1 reads MNHEY; CDR2 reads SVGAGI. CDR3 length: 15 amino acids. As DNA, the CDR3 is TGTGCCAGCAGTTTAATACTAGCGGGGGAAAACGAGCAGTACTTC. Encoded protein: CASSLILAGENEQYF.

The chain uses TRBV7-2 and TRBJ1-1; 9 bases are shared with TRBD1. The CDR3 totals 17 residues. The V and J ends lost 1 base and 1 base, in that order; junction bases with no gene match: 7. Germline CDR1 is SGHTA and CDR2 is FQGNSA. The DNA for the CDR3 is TGTGCCAGCAGCTTAGGGACAGGGGTTAGAGGGAACACTGAAGCTTTCTTT. It yields the protein CASSLGTGVRGNTEAFF.

This chain links TRBV4-3 with TRBJ2-7; no firm D call. The CDR3 totals 13 residues. V was cut by 1 base and J by 4 bases, with 8 bases left in between. Germline CDR1 and CDR2: LGHNA and YSLEER. The CDR3 loop reads CASSQAPGYEQYF. The CDR3 nucleotides are TGCGCCAGCAGCCAAGCCCCCGGGTACGAGCAGTACTTC.

The gene calls are TRBV3-1 (or the pseudogene TRBV3-2) and TRBJ2-4; tentative D call: TRBD2 (6 bases). Deletions cut 0 bases from V and 8 bases from J, with 8 bases between. The CDR3 totals 13 residues. CDR1 and CDR2 (germline): LGHDT, YNNKEL (reference sequence). The CDR3 DNA reads TGTGCCAGCAGCCAAGATGGGGAGGACATTCAGTACTTC. It yields the protein CASSQDGEDIQYF.

This chain links TRBV23-1 with TRBJ2-1; TRBD2 matches 7 bases. Being an ORF, TRBV23-1 has a function that is uncertain. The CDR3 loop spans 19 amino acids. J gave up 3 bases and V 4 bases, and 18 bases lay outside the gene matches. CDR3: CASSRFLWRGSPHYNEQFF. In DNA form, the CDR3 reads TGCGCCAGCAGTCGTTTTCTTTGGCGGGGGTCCCCTCACTACAATGAGCAGTTCTTC.

This chain joins TRBV10-2 and TRBJ2-3; TRBD1 matches 9 bases. The CDR3 totals 14 residues. Germline V gives CDR1 WSHSY, CDR2 SAAADI. Trimming at V came to 3 bases and at J to 7 bases, leaving 5 bases not matched to a gene. Here the CDR3 DNA reads TGCGCCAGCAGTGAAGGGACAGGGCCCTATACGCAGTATTTT. Its protein product is CASSEGTGPYTQYF.

The chain links TRBV5-8 to TRBJ1-5, with D uncertain. Germline CDR1 reads SGHTS; CDR2 reads YDEGEE. This CDR3 has 16 amino acids. V lost 1 base to trimming and J lost 0 bases, with 11 bases between them. The CDR3 sequence is CASSLYRGYSNQPQHF. In DNA, the CDR3 is TGTGCCAGCAGCTTGTACCGGGGATATAGCAATCAGCCCCAGCATTTT. The variable domain in full, completed from reference TRBV5-8 and TRBJ1-5, reads EAGVTQSPTHLIKTRGQQATLRCSPISGHTSVYWYQQALGLGLQFLLWYDEGEERNRGNFPPRFSGRQFPNYSSELNVNALELEDSALYLCASSLYRGYSNQPQHFGDGTRLSIL.

J is TRBJ2-7 and V is TRBV3-1 (or the pseudogene TRBV3-2), with 7 bases identical to TRBD2. From germline, CDR1 is LGHDT and CDR2 YNNKEL (reference sequence). Trimming cost V 4 bases and J 3 bases; bases outside gene matches: 9. The CDR3 length is 15 residues. CDR3 region: CASSPRKERDYEQYF. DNA of the CDR3: TGTGCCAGCAGCCCCCGAAAGGAGCGGGACTACGAGCAGTACTTC.

This sequence joins TRBV10-2 and TRBJ2-3; D is possibly TRBD1 (5 bases). Trimming removed 2 bases at V and 5 bases at J, with 11 bases between. CDR3 length: 14 residues. Germline assignment: CDR1 WSHSY and CDR2 SAAADI. CDR3: CASSEDSLRDTQYF. The CDR3 coding sequence is TGCGCCAGCAGTGAGGACAGTCTTAGAGATACGCAGTATTTT.

The DNA for the CDR3 is TGTGCCAGCGGGGCGACAGGGATCTACGAGCAGTACTTC. The encoded protein is CASGATGIYEQYF. The V call is TRBV19, the J call TRBJ2-7, with 7 bases aligning to TRBD1. This CDR3 is built from 13 residues. Germline V gene data show CDR1 as LNHDA and CDR2 as SQIVND (reference sequence). The V gene end was trimmed by 9 bases and the J gene end by 3 bases; junction bases not matched to a gene: 8.

The chain links TRBV18 to TRBJ1-5, with D tentatively TRBD1 (6 bases). V dropped 3 bases and J dropped 4 bases, with 7 bases sitting between them. This CDR3 is 13 amino acids long. Per the germline V gene, CDR1 is KGHSH and CDR2 is LQKENI. DNA for the CDR3: TGTGCCAGCTCACCGGGGGCTAATCAGCCCCAGCATTTT. The encoded protein is CASSPGANQPQHF. Drawing the rest from reference TRBV18 and TRBJ1-5, the complete variable domain is NAGVMQNPRHLVRRRGQEARLRCSPMKGHSHVYWYRQLPEEGLKFMVYLQKENIIDESGMPKERFSAEFPKEGPSILRIQQVVRGDSAAYFCASSPGANQPQHFGDGTRLSIL.

The chain couples TRBV25-1 to TRBJ1-4, with no clear D. Trimming left V 6 bases short and J 4 bases short, with 12 bases between. CDR1 and CDR2 (germline): MGHDK, SYGVNS. This CDR3 has 14 amino acids. In DNA form, the CDR3 reads TGTGCCAGCAGCGAGGCGGGAAATAATGAAAAACTGTTTTTT. This gives the protein CASSEAGNNEKLFF.

The chain is built from TRBV29-1 and TRBJ2-5; D ambiguous. Trimming removed 6 bases from V and 2 bases from J, with 10 bases in between. This CDR3 has 12 amino acids. Germline V lookup: CDR1 SQVTM, CDR2 ANQGSEA. The CDR3 bases are TGCAGCGTCGTCGGGTTACAAGAGACCCAGTACTTC. Protein product: CSVVGLQETQYF.

This clone was counted a single time. The J gene is TRBJ1-5, the V gene TRBV5-1; tentatively, D is TRBD1 (5 bases). The V gene lost 0 bases and the J gene lost 5 bases, with 12 bases spanning the gap. From germline, CDR1 is SGHRS and CDR2 YFSETQ. There are 15 residues in the CDR3. CDR3 in amino acids: CASSLVAGRDQPQHF. The CDR3, as DNA: TGCGCCAGCAGCTTGGTAGCGGGACGTGATCAGCCCCAGCATTTT.

This clone showed up many times. The rearrangement joins TRBV4-3 to TRBJ2-7; D is perhaps TRBD2 (5 bases). Trimming stripped 1 base from V and 5 bases from J, with 9 bases between. The CDR3 runs 13 residues. In germline, CDR1 is LGHNA, CDR2 YSLEER. DNA for the CDR3: TGCGCCAGCAGCCAAGGACGGCGGGACGAGCAGTACTTC. This gives the protein CASSQGRRDEQYF.

This CDR3 is CASSPKRGFKTQYF. DNA for the CDR3: TGTGCCAGCTCCCCTAAGCGGGGTTTTAAGACCCAGTACTTC. The rearrangement links TRBV18 to TRBJ2-5; 7 bases agree with TRBD2. This CDR3 region has 14 residues. Germline assignment: CDR1 KGHSH and CDR2 LQKENI. V lost 6 bases and J lost 6; bases outside the gene matches: 10.

This chain joins TRBV9 and TRBJ1-4, with 10 bases fitting TRBD1. The CDR3 has 15 amino acids. V gave up 2 bases and J gave up 5 bases; unmatched junction bases: 3. Germline V gene data show CDR1 as SGDLS and CDR2 as YYNGEE. CDR3 nucleotide sequence: TGTGCCAGCAGCGTGGACAGGGGGTTAAATGAAAAACTGTTTTTT. As protein: CASSVDRGLNEKLFF. Complete variable domain (other parts from reference TRBV9 and TRBJ1-4): DSGVTQTPKHLITATGQRVTLRCSPRSGDLSVYWYQQSLDQGLQFLIQYYNGEERAKGNILERFSAQQFPDLHSELNLSSLELGDSALYFCASSVDRGLNEKLFFGSGTQLSVL.

The chain links TRBV5-1 to TRBJ2-2, with TRBD1 identical over 7 bases. Germline V gene lookup returns CDR1 SGHRS and CDR2 YFSETQ. The CDR3 has 16 amino acids. Losses at the gene ends were 3 bases for V and 2 bases for J; bases not matched to a gene: 7. DNA for the CDR3: TGCGCCAGCAGCTGGTCCGGGACAGCAAACACCGGGGAGCTGTTTTTT. Translating it yields CASSWSGTANTGELFF.

This chain uses TRBV5-1 with TRBJ2-2, with D maybe TRBD2 (5 bases). The CDR3 contains 15 residues. CDR1 is SGHRS and CDR2 is YFSETQ in the germline V gene. Trimming shortened V by 5 bases and J by 2 bases, and 13 bases separated the two germline ends. The DNA for the CDR3 is TGCGCCAGCAGACGGGATCTACAAAACACCGGGGAGCTGTTTTTT. Translated, it gives CASRRDLQNTGELFF. The full variable domain, in which reference TRBV5-1 and TRBJ2-2 provide the parts outside the CDR3, is KAGVTQTPRYLIKTRGQQVTLSCSPISGHRSVSWYQQTPGQGLQFLFEYFSETQRNKGNFPGRFSGRQFSNSRSEMNVSTLELGDSALYLCASRRDLQNTGELFFGEGSRLTVL.

This clone occurred a few times. The chain recombines TRBV3-1 (or the pseudogene TRBV3-2) with TRBJ1-5; no clear D. V was cut by 1 base and J by 3 bases, with 7 bases left in between. Germline V gene sequence: CDR1 LGHDT, CDR2 YNNKEL (reference sequence). The CDR3 totals 14 residues. DNA for the CDR3: TGTGCCAGCAGCCAAGGGAGAGCCAATCAGCCCCAGCATTTT. The encoded protein is CASSQGRANQPQHF.

This chain uses TRBV7-9 with TRBJ1-4; D not certain. V lost 3 bases and J lost 7, with 18 bases in between. The CDR3 runs 16 residues. The germline CDR1 and CDR2 sequences are SEHNR and FQNEAQ (reference sequence). CDR3 sequence (DNA): TGTGCCAGCAGCTTCAAGGGAGTGGGCCGTATTGAAAAACTGTTTTTT. Translated, it gives CASSFKGVGRIEKLFF.

This sequence joins TRBV19 and TRBJ1-5, with D perhaps matching TRBD1 (5 bases). The CDR3 length is 15 residues. Trimming left V 4 bases short and J 0 bases short, with 10 bases between. Germline CDR1 LNHDA, CDR2 SQIVND (reference sequence). For the CDR3, the DNA is TGTGCCAGTAGTACCACAGGACGTAGCAATCAGCCCCAGCATTTT. It encodes CASSTTGRSNQPQHF.

V and J are TRBV19 and TRBJ1-5; the D gene is possibly TRBD1 (5 bases). The CDR3 has 15 amino acids. Trimming cost V 2 bases and J 4 bases, with 12 bases left between them. The germline V gene has CDR1 LNHDA and CDR2 SQIVND (reference sequence). The CDR3: CASSIWGGLNQPQHF. CDR3 nucleotide sequence: TGTGCCAGTAGTATATGGGGCGGCCTGAATCAGCCCCAGCATTTT.